Presented here are 24 T cell receptor beta chains from one specimen sequenced in a study of T cell repertoires in cytomegalovirus infection. These receptors are not linked to any known antigen. Each CDR3 protein is one row after TCRdb ran MiXCR on the reads. The sample yields 750,000 to 950,000 distinct CDR3 sequences, 25% to 35% seen once. Sequences were derived from cultured CD8+ T cells from PBMCs, sampled from culture after CMV antigen stimulation. All receptors come from a human donor in good health (CMV status not recorded). Some clones in this sample may be carry-over from other donors' samples.

This clonotype was seen a few times. The V call is TRBV19, the J call TRBJ2-1; D is undetermined. CDR3 length equals 13 residues. Looked up from germline, CDR1 is LNHDA and CDR2 is SQIVND (reference sequence). The V end lost 1 base, the J end lost 6 bases, and 7 bases lay between the germline ends. The DNA for the CDR3 is TGTGCCAGTAGTATAGCTCAGGCCAATGAGCAGTTCTTC. Translation: CASSIAQANEQFF.

V gene TRBV10-3 combines with J gene TRBJ2-1; TRBD2 aligns across 7 bases. The CDR3 loop spans 17 amino acids. Germline CDR1 and CDR2: ENHRY and SYGVKD. Unmatched junction bases numbered 8, after V lost 3 bases and J lost 0 bases. CDR3 loop: CAISDGGILGSYNEQFF. Here the CDR3 DNA reads TGTGCCATCAGTGACGGGGGGATCCTCGGCTCCTACAATGAGCAGTTCTTC.

There are a few counts of this clonotype. The chain joins TRBV6-5 to TRBJ2-2; D not certain. Trimming took off 5 bases at V and 6 bases at J, with 13 bases between the two ends. Germline loops: CDR1 MNHEY, CDR2 SVGAGI. The CDR3 loop spans 14 amino acids. The CDR3 DNA reads as TGTGCCAGCAGTGCCGAGACGGGTCCCGGGGAGCTGTTTTTT. Translated: CASSAETGPGELFF.

The chain uses TRBV19 and TRBJ1-1; D is unclear. Trimming pared 5 bases from V and 4 bases from J, leaving 8 bases between. The CDR3 runs 12 residues. Germline loops: CDR1 LNHDA, CDR2 SQIVND (reference sequence). In DNA form, the CDR3 reads TGTGCCAGTAGTTGGAGGGCCACTGAAGCTTTCTTT. This sequence encodes CASSWRATEAFF.

V gene TRBV7-6 combines with J gene TRBJ1-1; 8 bases agree with TRBD1. Per germline, CDR1 SGHVS and CDR2 FNYEAQ. The CDR3 extends over 17 amino acids. V lost 4 bases to trimming and J lost 7 bases; unmatched junction nucleotides: 17. The CDR3 spells CASSSPLQSGGHLEAFF. In DNA form, the CDR3 reads TGTGCCAGCAGCTCACCCCTTCAATCAGGGGGCCACCTTGAAGCTTTCTTT.

The chain is built from TRBV10-3 and TRBJ2-7, with D tentatively TRBD1 or TRBD2 (5 bases each). V was clipped by 2 bases and J by 6 bases, with 17 bases between them. CDR1 is ENHRY, CDR2 SYGVKD, per germline. The CDR3 runs to 15 residues. This CDR3 reads CAISETGLESSEQYF. DNA of the CDR3: TGTGCCATCAGTGAGACGGGGCTTGAGTCCAGCGAGCAGTACTTC.

The chain uses TRBV29-1 and TRBJ2-2, with D maybe TRBD2 (7 bases). From germline, CDR1 is SQVTM and CDR2 ANQGSEA. The V end was cut by 8 bases, the J end by 2 bases, with 12 bases between. CDR3 length equals 13 residues. CDR3 region: CSTWGGNTGELFF. CDR3 coding DNA: TGCAGCACTTGGGGGGGCAACACCGGGGAGCTGTTTTTT.

J is TRBJ1-1 and V is TRBV4-1, with D perhaps TRBD1 (5 bases). This CDR3 has 15 residues. CDR1 and CDR2 (germline): MGHRA, YSYEKL. Trimming took off 2 bases at V and 0 bases at J, with 10 bases between the two ends. The CDR3 loop is CASSQLGTVNTEAFF. CDR3 in DNA: TGCGCCAGCAGCCAACTCGGGACTGTGAACACTGAAGCTTTCTTT.

Concerning this clonotype: A junction boundary mismatches the germline segment, possibly from a read error. The chain is built from TRBV7-7 and TRBJ2-1; D remains unclear. Germline V gives CDR1 SSHAT, CDR2 FNYEAQ (reference sequence). The CDR3 spans 13 residues. The CDR3 sequence is CASSHGRDNEQFF. The CDR3 region has the DNA TGTGCTAGCAGCCACGGACGGGACAATGAGCAGTTCTTC.

This clonotype occurred a few times. This chain connects TRBV7-9 to TRBJ2-7, with D perhaps TRBD1 or TRBD2 (5 bases each). The germline V gene encodes CDR1 SEHNR and CDR2 FQNEAQ (reference sequence). The CDR3 is 14 amino acids. The ends were cut back, 1 base at V and 4 bases at J, with 11 bases in the middle. In nucleotides, the CDR3 is TGTGCCAGCAGCTTAGGTCGAGGGGCTTACGAGCAGTACTTC. This sequence encodes CASSLGRGAYEQYF.

V and J are TRBV6-6 and TRBJ2-2; D remains ambiguous. V lost 2 bases and J lost 5, with 18 bases in between. The CDR3 spans 17 residues. Germline lookup yields CDR1 MNHNY and CDR2 SVGAGI (reference sequence). The CDR3 reads CASSYSSGADRTGELFF. DNA of the CDR3: TGTGCCAGCAGTTACAGTTCAGGTGCCGATAGAACCGGGGAGCTGTTTTTT.

The rearrangement links TRBV20-1 to TRBJ2-7; possible D gene TRBD1, 6 bases. V was cut by 4 bases and J by 4 bases, with 11 bases left in between. Germline V CDR1 and CDR2: DFQATT, SNEGSKA (reference sequence). The CDR3 totals 12 residues. The CDR3 sequence is CSANGQKYEQYF. As DNA, the CDR3 is TGCAGTGCTAACGGACAGAAATACGAGCAGTACTTC.

V is TRBV7-3 and J is TRBJ2-1; either TRBD1 or TRBD2 may fit D (5 bases each). The CDR3 totals 17 residues. Germline V gene data show CDR1 as SGHTA and CDR2 as FQGTGA. Deletions cut 2 bases from V and 0 bases from J, with 14 bases between. The CDR3 here is CASSLGTPWSSYNEQFF. The CDR3 coding sequence is TGTGCCAGCAGCTTAGGGACCCCGTGGAGCTCCTACAATGAGCAGTTCTTC.

This clonotype was seen a few times. This chain joins TRBV27 and TRBJ2-2; tentatively, D is TRBD2 (5 bases). There are 15 residues in the CDR3. V was cut by 5 bases and J by 1 base, with 11 bases left in between. Germline values: CDR1 MNHEY, CDR2 SMNVEV (reference sequence). The DNA for the CDR3 is TGTGCCAGCAGTCTAAGGACTCAGAACACCGGGGAGCTGTTTTTT. Translating it yields CASSLRTQNTGELFF.

This clonotype was detected only a few times. The V call is TRBV5-5, the J call TRBJ1-6; no firm D call. Trimming took off 4 bases at V and 0 bases at J, with 17 bases between the two ends. The CDR3 loop spans 18 amino acids. CDR1 is SGHKS, CDR2 YYEKEE, per germline (reference sequence). Here the CDR3 reads CASSLTDPNGSYNSPLHF. CDR3 bases: TGTGCCAGCAGCCTCACGGACCCCAATGGCTCCTATAATTCACCCCTCCACTTT.

The rearrangement links TRBV9 to TRBJ2-1; TRBD1 aligns across 9 bases. The J segment lost 2 bases and the V segment lost 2 bases, leaving 17 bases of the junction unmatched. Germline values: CDR1 SGDLS, CDR2 YYNGEE. The CDR3 loop spans 20 amino acids. The CDR3 nucleotides read TGTGCCAGCAGCGTGAGAGAAGCCCCGGAGACAGGGGGTCCCTACAATGAGCAGTTCTTC. Residues: CASSVREAPETGGPYNEQFF.

V gene TRBV9 combines with J gene TRBJ1-1, with TRBD1 matching over 8 bases. Germline V gene sequence: CDR1 SGDLS, CDR2 YYNGEE. This CDR3 is built from 15 residues. V shed 0 bases and J 4 bases; nucleotides not matched to a gene: 5. CDR3 amino acids: CASSVEQGGGTEAFF. In DNA form, the CDR3 reads TGTGCCAGCAGCGTAGAACAGGGGGGGGGCACTGAAGCTTTCTTT.

The chain recombines TRBV6-5 with TRBJ2-6, with TRBD1 as a possible D gene (7 bases). Trimming cost V 6 bases and J 0 bases, with 21 bases left between them. CDR3 length equals 19 residues. Germline V CDR1 and CDR2: MNHEY, SVGAGI. CDR3 sequence (DNA): TGTGCCAGCAGACTACCGACAGGGAGGTTACTCTCTGGGGCCAACGTCCTGACTTTC. Its translation: CASRLPTGRLLSGANVLTF.

This clonotype was counted once. The chain carries TRBV11-2 and TRBJ2-2; 7 bases line up with TRBD1. This CDR3 comprises 15 residues. Losses at the gene ends were 5 bases for V and 13 bases for J; bases not matched to a gene: 16. Germline V lookup: CDR1 SGHAT, CDR2 FQNNGV. Here the CDR3 reads CASSLDRQGFTGLFF. CDR3 in DNA: TGTGCCAGCAGCCTCGATCGACAGGGTTTTACGGGGCTGTTTTTT. Using reference TRBV11-2 and TRBJ2-2 for the parts outside the CDR3, the full variable domain is EAGVAQSPRYKIIEKRQSVAFWCNPISGHATLYWYQQILGQGPKLLIQFQNNGVVDDSQLPKDRFSAERLKGVDSTLKIQPAKLEDSAVYLCASSLDRQGFTGLFFGEGSRLTVL.

The rearrangement links TRBV27 to TRBJ1-5, with D perhaps TRBD1 (6 bases). The ends were cut back, 6 bases at V and 0 bases at J, with 18 bases in the middle. This CDR3 region has 17 residues. Per germline, CDR1 MNHEY and CDR2 SMNVEV (reference sequence). This CDR3 is CASRGGLLGGSNQPQHF. CDR3 DNA: TGTGCCAGCAGGGGGGGGCTCCTTGGGGGTAGCAATCAGCCCCAGCATTTT.

Comment on this clonotype: One end of the junction does not line up with germline, which may come from a read error. V and J are TRBV7-2 and TRBJ2-1; D is ambiguous. The CDR3 totals 12 residues. Germline assignment: CDR1 SGHTA and CDR2 FQGNSA. Here the CDR3 DNA reads TGTGCCAGCAGCTTCTCGGGCAATGATCAGTTCTTC. It is translated as CASSFSGNDQFF.

This chain connects TRBV5-1 to TRBJ2-7; 7 positions match TRBD2. There are 17 residues in the CDR3. From germline, CDR1 is SGHRS and CDR2 YFSETQ. Trimming removed 5 bases from V and 4 bases from J; junction bases left unmatched: 18. CDR3 DNA sequence: TGCGCCAGCAGGCCGCCCTATTCTAGCGGACGAAGTTACGAGCAGTACTTC. Its translation: CASRPPYSSGRSYEQYF.

V gene TRBV28 combines with J gene TRBJ1-6; D gene unclear. The V end lost 2 bases, the J end lost 6 bases, and 14 bases lay between the germline ends. Looked up from germline, CDR1 is MDHEN and CDR2 is SYDVKM. This CDR3 has 16 residues. In nucleotides, the CDR3 is TGTGCCAGCAGTTTACTTTTGAACCCCTTTAATTCACCCCTCCACTTT. Protein: CASSLLLNPFNSPLHF.

The J gene is TRBJ2-7, the V gene TRBV12-3 or TRBV12-4; 10 nucleotides agree with TRBD1. The CDR3 contains 19 residues. V was pared by 3 bases and J by 5 bases, with 19 bases of the junction left unmatched. The CDR3 DNA follows: TGTGCCAGCAGTTTGAGTCAGGGGGACAGGGGTCGGAGGGAACACGAGCAGTACTTC. Protein sequence: CASSLSQGDRGRREHEQYF.